Following are 18 T cell receptor beta chains from one sample sequenced in a study of blood T cells in healthy people across ages. Sample-barcoded 5' priming and a J-beta primer mix drove a second PCR of roughly 6 to 12 cycles. MiXCR, run by TCRdb on the 5' RACE reads, gives a single entry per CDR3 protein. The sample has roughly 2 million distinct CDR3 sequences; 49% are singletons. The sequencing sample was made of blood. The receptors here all came from a middle-aged woman in good health.

With respect to this clonotype: One end of the junction fails to match germline, which may point to a read error. This chain joins TRBV6-2 or TRBV6-3 and TRBJ2-3, with 12 positions matching TRBD2. Germline V gene data show CDR1 as MNHEY and CDR2 as SVGEGT. This CDR3 contains 17 residues. The CDR3 DNA sequence: TGTGCCAGCAGATACTCAACTAGCGGGGGGATCACAGATACGCAGTATTTT. Amino acids: CASRYSTSGGITDTQYF.

The chain has TRBV6-5 and TRBJ1-6; D not certain. Germline V CDR1 and CDR2: MNHEY, SVGAGI. V was clipped by 4 bases and J by 10 bases, with 17 bases between them. The CDR3 is made up of 15 amino acids. CDR3 amino acids: CASSFGLKQTSPLHF. CDR3 coding DNA: TGTGCCAGCAGTTTCGGACTCAAACAGACGTCACCCCTCCACTTT.

This clonotype was seen a handful of times. CDR3: CASSQETGTGDYEQYF. CDR3 in DNA: TGCGCCAGCAGCCAAGAAACGGGGACGGGAGACTACGAGCAGTACTTC. The rearrangement uses TRBV4-3 and TRBJ2-7; the D gene is possibly TRBD2 (6 bases). Germline CDR1 is LGHNA and CDR2 is YSLEER. V lost 0 bases, J lost 3 bases, and 15 bases lay in between. CDR3 length: 16 amino acids.

The V call is TRBV13, the J call TRBJ2-1, with D maybe TRBD1 (6 bases). Judging by the DNA end, TRBJ2-7 fits better; the J call may be wrong. CDR3 size: 17 residues. Germline CDR1 reads PRHDT; CDR2 reads FYEKMQ (reference sequence). The CDR3 here is CASTERGSQSSYNEQYF. DNA of the CDR3: TGTGCCAGCACCGAGAGGGGGTCACAAAGCTCCTACAATGAGCAGTACTTC.

The chain employs TRBV27 and TRBJ1-2; 9 nucleotides match TRBD1. Germline values: CDR1 MNHEY, CDR2 SMNVEV (reference sequence). CDR3 length: 15 residues. Germline trimming cut 6 bases from V and 0 bases from J; bases unmatched to any gene: 5. The CDR3 is CASSVQGASNYGYTF. The CDR3 coding sequence is TGTGCCAGCAGCGTACAGGGGGCTTCTAACTATGGCTACACCTTC.

The chain couples TRBV28 to TRBJ1-2; D is perhaps TRBD1 (5 bases). This CDR3 spans 13 amino acids. Trimming left V 7 bases short and J 4 bases short, with 13 bases between. CDR1 is MDHEN, CDR2 SYDVKM, per germline. The CDR3 reads CASTQGRAYGYTF. CDR3 in DNA: TGTGCCAGCACCCAGGGTAGAGCCTATGGCTACACCTTC.

This clonotype was seen only a few times. The CDR3 DNA follows: TGCGCCAGCAGCCCCTGGACAGGGCTAGGCAATGAGCAGTTCTTC. Residues: CASSPWTGLGNEQFF. V gene TRBV4-3 combines with J gene TRBJ2-1, with 8 bases lining up with TRBD1. V was clipped by 4 bases and J by 6 bases; unmatched bases: 8. Germline V gives CDR1 LGHNA, CDR2 YSLEER. The CDR3 has 15 amino acids.

This clonotype is a singleton in its sample. One end of the junction varies from germline; a read error may be responsible. This chain links TRBV12-3 or TRBV12-4 with TRBJ2-4, with D possibly TRBD1 on 5 matching bases. This CDR3 comprises 16 residues. The chain's CDR3 is CAGSLDREKAKNIQYF. CDR3 bases: TGTGCCGGCAGCCTAGACAGAGAGAAAGCCAAAAACATTCAGTACTTC.

V gene TRBV7-2 combines with J gene TRBJ2-3, with TRBD2 matching 9 bases. The V and J ends lost 4 bases and 2 bases, in that order; junction bases with no gene match: 7. The CDR3 contains 16 residues. In germline, CDR1 is SGHTA, CDR2 FQGNSA. CDR3: CASSYIAGAATDTQYF. CDR3 in DNA: TGTGCCAGCAGCTACATAGCGGGGGCGGCCACAGATACGCAGTATTTT.

This clonotype came up a few times. The rearrangement links TRBV5-6 to TRBJ2-5, with D maybe TRBD2 (6 bases). Deletions cut 0 bases from V and 4 bases from J, with 16 bases between. The CDR3 is made up of 16 amino acids. From germline, CDR1 is SGHDT and CDR2 YYEEEE. The chain's CDR3 is CASSLVIAGIVETQYF. The CDR3 DNA reads TGTGCCAGCAGCTTGGTAATTGCGGGGATCGTAGAGACCCAGTACTTC.

This clonotype came up a few times. The genes are TRBV18 and TRBJ2-3; TRBD1 matches 7 bases. J lost 2 bases, V lost 2 bases, and 10 bases had no gene match. Germline CDR1 reads KGHSH; CDR2 reads LQKENI. There are 17 residues in the CDR3. CDR3 loop: CASSPIPRQGTTDTQYF. The DNA for the CDR3 is TGTGCCAGCTCACCAATACCGAGACAGGGTACCACAGATACGCAGTATTTT.

The V and J genes are TRBV6-5 and TRBJ2-7, with 11 bases aligning to TRBD2. The J call is uncertain, as TRBJ2-5 better fits the DNA end. Germline V CDR1 and CDR2: MNHEY, SVGAGI. This CDR3 has 15 residues. CDR3 in DNA: TGTGCCAGCAGACCCGGGACTAGCGGTAAAGAGACCCAGTACTTC. This gives the protein CASRPGTSGKETQYF.

This sequence joins TRBV29-1 and TRBJ2-1; D perhaps matches TRBD2 (7 bases). The V gene's germline CDR1 is SQVTM and CDR2 ANQGSEA. Trimming cost V 3 bases and J 7 bases, with 13 bases left between them. The CDR3 loop spans 13 amino acids. The CDR3 sequence is CSVDGGGRNEQFF. CDR3 in DNA: TGCAGCGTTGACGGCGGGGGCCGAAATGAGCAGTTCTTC.

The chain employs TRBV29-1 and TRBJ1-2; 7 bases agree with TRBD1. CDR3 length: 14 amino acids. The germline V gene has CDR1 SQVTM and CDR2 ANQGSEA. The V and J ends lost 7 bases and 4 bases, in that order; junction bases with no gene match: 12. The CDR3 DNA reads as TGCAGCGCCTCAGGGGGACAGATGGCCTATGGCTACACCTTC. Protein: CSASGGQMAYGYTF. The entire variable domain, with the rest obtained from reference TRBV29-1 and TRBJ1-2, is as follows: SAVISQKPSRDICQRGTSLTIQCQVDSQVTMMFWYRQQPGQSLTLIATANQGSEATYESGFVIDKFPISRPNLTFSTLTVSNMSPEDSSIYLCSASGGQMAYGYTFGSGTRLTVV.

This clonotype has only one observation. The chain joins TRBV12-3 or TRBV12-4 to TRBJ2-3, with 9 positions matching TRBD2. The CDR3 runs 15 residues. The J segment lost 2 bases and the V segment lost 6 bases, leaving 6 bases of the junction unmatched. CDR3 DNA sequence: TGTGCCAGCAGAGGTCTAGCGGGGACCACAGATACGCAGTATTTT. It specifies CASRGLAGTTDTQYF.

The chain links TRBV5-1 to TRBJ2-5, with D maybe TRBD2 (5 bases). The CDR3 covers 14 residues. Trimming shortened V by 2 bases and J by 2 bases, and 10 bases separated the two germline ends. Germline V gene data show CDR1 as SGHRS and CDR2 as YFSETQ. The DNA for the CDR3 is TGCGCCAGCAGCTTCGAGGGAATACAAGAGACCCAGTACTTC. Protein: CASSFEGIQETQYF.

The genes are TRBV24-1 and TRBJ2-5, with 7 bases lining up with TRBD2. Germline V gene sequence: CDR1 KGHDR, CDR2 SFDVKD. This CDR3 is 16 amino acids long. V was pared by 9 bases and J by 2 bases, with 14 bases of the junction left unmatched. CDR3 loop: CATVGPGASGQETQYF. Written as DNA, the CDR3 is TGTGCCACCGTTGGCCCTGGGGCTAGCGGACAAGAGACCCAGTACTTC.

Here the CDR3 reads CSARGQPGQGESGYTF. CDR3 nucleotide sequence: TGCAGTGCTAGAGGTCAACCGGGACAGGGCGAGAGTGGCTACACCTTC. The chain couples TRBV20-1 to TRBJ1-2; 9 bases map to TRBD1. Germline CDR1 DFQATT, CDR2 SNEGSKA (reference sequence). The CDR3 totals 16 residues. V was clipped by 1 base and J by 7 bases; unmatched bases: 13.